This TCR beta chain came from a study of cytomegalovirus exposure and HLA in healthy donors. Study conclusions and caveats: For most TCR beta V segments, an earlier analysis put the productive rate at about 90% or about 30% of the time. Later analysis showed most CMV-associated TCR beta chains appearing HLA-restricted.

PCR employed 60 Vbeta and 13 Jbeta primers. TCRdb keeps only in-frame clones here, not all; method: immunoSEQ multiplex PCR. The repertoire holds about 160,000 clones, with over 65% as singletons. With 6 bases removed from V and 8 bases from J, the gap between germline ends came to 13 bases. The germline V gene has CDR1 MNHEY and CDR2 SVGAGI. CDR3 length: 12 amino acids. On this clone itself: As yet, its antigen is unknown.

This sequence originates from a man aged 35 to 55 in good health and CMV-seropositive. The chain carries TRBV6-5 and TRBJ1-2; no clear D gene. The source material was PBMCs. This CDR3 is CASSLSGGGYTF. CDR3 nucleotide sequence: TGTGCCAGCAGCCTATCCGGAGGAGGCTACACCTTC.